A selection of T cell receptor beta chains follows, all from one sample in a study of cytomegalovirus exposure and HLA in healthy donors. TCRdb's copy holds only in-frame clones and misses some; the assay was immunoSEQ multiplex PCR. The table includes about 130,000 clones, around 73% detected once. The sequenced material came from PBMCs. These receptors came from a man aged 50 to 60 in good health and CMV-seronegative. CDR3s include the opening cysteine and the closing phenylalanine or tryptophan. D genes are given only for firm matches. Not every row has a clone size; where given, it reads once, few, many or a size class.

v_gene,abundance,d_gene,len,j_gene,CDR3aa,CDR3nt
TRBV19,-,TRBD2,12,TRBJ2-1,CASSGRLNEQFF,TGTGCCAGTAGCGGGAGGTTGAATGAGCAGTTCTTC
TRBV7-6,-,TRBD2,16,TRBJ2-1,CASSGLAGESYNEQFF,TGTGCCAGCAGCGGACTAGCGGGAGAGTCCTACAATGAGCAGTTCTTC
TRBV29-1,once,TRBD2,16,TRBJ2-1,CSVSIGRGYSYNGQFF,TGCAGCGTTTCTATAGGGCGGGGGTACTCCTACAATGGGCAGTTCTTC
TRBV10-3,once,TRBD1,15,TRBJ2-2,CAIRPGTGGTGELFF,TGTGCCATCAGGCCCGGGACAGGGGGAACCGGGGAGCTGTTTTTT
TRBV5-1,-,-,15,TRBJ2-1,CASSSGISSYNEQFF,TGCGCCAGCAGCTCAGGGATCAGCTCCTACAATGAGCAGTTCTTC
TRBV19,-,-,13,TRBJ2-1,CASSPGVSKGQFF,TGTGCCAGTAGTCCGGGGGTATCGAAGGGGCAGTTCTTC
TRBV2,-,-,13,TRBJ1-1,CASSSQRQVEAFF,TGTGCCAGCAGTTCCCAACGACAGGTTGAAGCTTTCTTT
TRBV18,-,-,16,TRBJ2-5,CASSARLGLSLKTQYF,TGTGCCAGCTCAGCTAGACTTGGACTGTCCCTAAAGACCCAGTACTTC
TRBV19,-,TRBD1,9,TRBJ1-5,CAIPGQGHF,TGTGCCATTCCGGGACAGGGGCATTTT
TRBV6-1,few,-,13,TRBJ2-1,CASRVSSYNEQFF,TGTGCCAGCAGAGTGAGCTCCTACAATGAGCAGTTCTTC
TRBV27,-,-,14,TRBJ1-4,CASRDEKQDEKLFF,TGTGCCAGCAGGGACGAAAAACAGGATGAAAAACTGTTTTTT
TRBV10-1,-,-,14,TRBJ2-2,CASSEDRNTGELFF,TGCGCCAGCAGTGAGGACAGAAACACCGGGGAGCTGTTTTTT
TRBV10-3,-,-,15,TRBJ2-1,CAISDRGTASDEQFF,TGTGCCATCAGTGATCGTGGGACTGCCTCTGATGAGCAGTTCTTC
TRBV19,few,TRBD1,15,TRBJ1-4,CASSRRQGSNEKLFF,TGTGCCAGTAGTCGTCGACAGGGATCAAATGAAAAACTGTTTTTT
TRBV14,-,-,15,TRBJ2-7,CASSQEGVSSYEQYF,TGTGCCAGCAGCCAAGAAGGGGTGAGCTCCTACGAGCAGTACTTC
TRBV5-1,-,TRBD2,16,TRBJ2-5,CASSFTSGSPVETQYF,TGCGCCAGCAGCTTCACTAGCGGGAGCCCTGTTGAGACCCAGTACTTC
TRBV7-6,-,-,15,TRBJ2-2,CASSLNSPNTGELFF,TGTGCCAGCAGCTTAAACAGTCCGAACACCGGGGAGCTGTTTTTT
TRBV28,-,TRBD1,15,TRBJ2-2,CASSRGTGGTGELFF,TGTGCCAGCAGTCGGGGGACAGGGGGCACTGGGGAGCTGTTTTTT
TRBV7-2,-,TRBD1,14,TRBJ1-5,CASSPRGRGQPQHF,TGTGCCAGCAGCCCGAGGGGGCGCGGGCAGCCCCAGCATTTT
TRBV27,-,TRBD1,16,TRBJ1-1,CASSGFLGQGGTEAFF,TGTGCCAGCAGTGGATTCCTAGGACAGGGAGGGACTGAAGCTTTCTTT
TRBV7-2,-,-,15,TRBJ2-1,CASSSGHHFYNEQFF,TGTGCCAGCAGCTCCGGACATCACTTCTACAATGAGCAGTTCTTC
TRBV28,few,TRBD1,14,TRBJ1-2,CASSLGGGYYGYTF,TGTGCCAGCAGTTTAGGAGGGGGCTACTATGGCTACACCTTC
TRBV30,-,TRBD2,15,TRBJ2-1,CAWSVGLAGVNEQFF,TGTGCCTGGAGTGTAGGGCTAGCGGGAGTAAATGAGCAGTTCTTC
TRBV19,-,-,16,TRBJ2-2,CASSIRARGNTGELFF,TGTGCCAGTAGTATTAGGGCCAGGGGGAACACCGGGGAGCTGTTTTTT
TRBV10-3,-,TRBD2,17,TRBJ2-2,CAISDPVAGANTGELFF,TGTGCCATCAGTGACCCGGTAGCGGGAGCGAACACCGGGGAGCTGTTTTTT
TRBV5-1,few,TRBD1,15,TRBJ1-5,CASSTGTGVNQPQHF,TGCGCCAGCAGCACCGGGACAGGGGTCAATCAGCCCCAGCATTTT
TRBV30,-,-,12,TRBJ1-1,CAWSVGGTEAFF,TGTGCCTGGAGTGTAGGGGGCACTGAAGCTTTCTTT
TRBV6-4,few,TRBD2,15,TRBJ2-3,CASSASGSATDTQYF,TGTGCCAGCAGTGCTAGCGGGAGTGCGACAGATACGCAGTATTTT
TRBV10-3,-,TRBD1,14,TRBJ1-1,CAISEQGARTEAFF,TGTGCCATCAGCGAACAGGGGGCGCGAACTGAAGCTTTCTTT
TRBV15,-,TRBD1,17,TRBJ1-3,CATSRDRGQGAGNTIYF,TGTGCCACCAGCAGAGATAGGGGACAGGGGGCTGGAAACACCATATATTTT
TRBV18,-,TRBD2,12,TRBJ2-7,CASSAGEGEQYF,TGTGCCAGCTCAGCGGGGGAGGGGGAGCAGTACTTC
TRBV11-1,once,-,15,TRBJ1-1,CASSHLATKNTEAFF,TGTGCCAGCAGCCACTTAGCGACAAAGAACACTGAAGCTTTCTTT
TRBV5-1,-,TRBD1,15,TRBJ2-7,CASTAGTANTYEQYF,TGCGCCAGCACCGCCGGGACAGCGAATACCTACGAGCAGTACTTC
TRBV28,-,TRBD1,13,TRBJ2-7,CASGTGTPYEQYF,TGTGCCAGCGGGACAGGGACGCCCTACGAGCAGTACTTC
TRBV6-5,-,TRBD1,14,TRBJ2-3,CASSRDRGTDTQYF,TGTGCCAGCAGTCGGGACAGGGGCACAGATACGCAGTATTTT
TRBV7-9,-,-,15,TRBJ2-7,CASSQAKAAAYEQYF,TGTGCCAGCAGTCAGGCAAAGGCCGCCGCCTACGAGCAGTACTTC
TRBV18,-,TRBD1,13,TRBJ2-1,CASSGQGWNEQFF,TGTGCCAGCTCGGGACAGGGGTGGAATGAGCAGTTCTTC
TRBV7-8,-,-,14,TRBJ2-7,CASSLSREGYEQYF,TGTGCCAGCAGCTTGTCCAGGGAAGGCTACGAGCAGTACTTC
TRBV5-1,-,-,19,TRBJ2-3,CASSLRPESGIKLTDTQYF,TGCGCCAGCAGCTTAAGACCGGAGAGCGGTATCAAACTCACAGATACGCAGTATTTT
TRBV28,-,-,13,TRBJ1-2,CASSPHQGYGYTF,TGTGCCAGCAGTCCCCACCAGGGATATGGCTACACCTTC
TRBV19,-,TRBD2,15,TRBJ2-1,CASSPRTSGRDEQFF,TGTGCCAGTAGTCCTCGGACTAGCGGGAGGGATGAGCAGTTCTTC
TRBV27,-,TRBD2,16,TRBJ2-3,CASSLTGTSGPNTQYF,TGTGCCAGCAGTTTAACCGGGACTAGCGGGCCTAATACGCAGTATTTT
TRBV2,few,-,14,TRBJ1-1,CASSVEGRDTEAFF,TGTGCCAGCAGTGTAGAGGGAAGGGACACTGAAGCTTTCTTT
TRBV7-9,-,TRBD2,16,TRBJ2-3,CASSPLQTSGKDTQYF,TGTGCCAGCAGCCCGCTCCAGACTAGCGGGAAAGATACGCAGTATTTT
TRBV19,-,TRBD1,13,TRBJ2-7,CASSGQGRGEQYF,TGTGCCAGTAGCGGACAGGGAAGAGGCGAGCAGTACTTC
TRBV2,-,-,14,TRBJ2-5,CASSEGGRVETQYF,TGTGCCAGCAGTGAAGGAGGCAGGGTAGAGACCCAGTACTTC
TRBV19,-,TRBD1,16,TRBJ1-5,CASSIPDRAESQPQHF,TGTGCCAGTAGTATTCCCGACAGGGCTGAATCTCAGCCCCAGCATTTT
TRBV7-9,-,TRBD2,15,TRBJ2-3,CASSSGLAGADTQYF,TGTGCCAGCAGCTCGGGACTAGCGGGAGCGGATACGCAGTATTTT
TRBV29-1,-,TRBD2,17,TRBJ2-7,CSVTTGTSGSGPLEQYF,TGCAGCGTCACGACCGGGACTAGCGGGAGCGGCCCTCTCGAGCAGTACTTC
TRBV7-3,-,TRBD2,16,TRBJ2-2,CASSLRTAGGGGELFF,TGTGCCAGCAGCTTAAGAACAGCGGGAGGAGGAGGGGAGCTGTTTTTT
TRBV27,-,TRBD1,15,TRBJ2-7,CASSSLTGINYEQYF,TGTGCCAGCAGTTCCCTGACAGGGATAAATTACGAGCAGTACTTC
TRBV5-1,-,TRBD2,17,TRBJ2-6,CASSSASGGYGANVLTF,TGCGCCAGCAGCTCCGCTAGCGGGGGGTATGGGGCCAACGTCCTGACTTTC
TRBV6-1,-,TRBD1,15,TRBJ1-6,CASSDRDRNNSPLHF,TGTGCCAGCAGTGACCGGGACAGGAATAATTCACCCCTCCACTTT
TRBV27,-,-,11,TRBJ2-5,CASSFRETQYF,TGTGCCAGCAGTTTCCGGGAGACCCAGTACTTC
TRBV30,-,-,15,TRBJ2-2,CAWSARTPDTGELFF,TGTGCCTGGAGTGCACGGACACCGGATACCGGGGAGCTGTTTTTT
TRBV18,-,-,16,TRBJ1-1,CASSPSGHHQNTEAFF,TGTGCCAGCTCACCATCCGGACATCACCAGAACACTGAAGCTTTCTTT
TRBV28,-,TRBD1,15,TRBJ2-7,CASNSGQGASYEQYF,TGTGCCAGCAATTCGGGACAGGGGGCCTCCTACGAGCAGTACTTC